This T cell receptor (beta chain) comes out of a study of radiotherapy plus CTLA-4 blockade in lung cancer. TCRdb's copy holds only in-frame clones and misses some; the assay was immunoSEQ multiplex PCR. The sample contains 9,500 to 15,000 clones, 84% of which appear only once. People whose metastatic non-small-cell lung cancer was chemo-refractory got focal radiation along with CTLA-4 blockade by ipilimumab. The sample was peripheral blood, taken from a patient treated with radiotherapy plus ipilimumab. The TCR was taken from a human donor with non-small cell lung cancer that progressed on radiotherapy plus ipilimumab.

The CDR3 DNA sequence: TGTGCCAGCAGATCCCAACAGGGGGGCAATCAGCCCCAGCATTTT. Translated: CASRSQQGGNQPQHF. This rearrangement joins TRBV6-6 to TRBJ1-5; TRBD1 aligns across 8 bases. This CDR3 is built from 15 residues. After removal of 6 bases from V and 2 bases from J, the junction contained 6 bases not matched to a gene. Germline values: CDR1 MNHNY, CDR2 SVGAGI (reference sequence).